This entry is about one T cell receptor (beta chain). Its target is not known. TCRdb reprocessed the 5' RACE reads via MiXCR and lists one record per CDR3 protein. The sample holds about 360,000 distinct CDR3 sequences, about 15% seen once. The record originates from a study of CD8 T cells in ankylosing spondylitis. The germline V gene encodes CDR1 LNHNV and CDR2 YYDKDF (reference sequence). V lost 8 bases and J 0 bases, leaving 11 bases between the germline ends. The CDR3 runs 15 residues. Points from the study as a whole: Certain motif variants had earlier been reported in reactive arthritis synovial fluid and blood. Disease-linked clones were reportedly significantly enriched in matched ankylosing spondylitis synovial fluid. Within ankylosing spondylitis blood, a TCR beta motif made up of eight highly homologous variants appeared to be characteristic.

Material: blood, either unsorted or a sorted T cell fraction (not recorded which). This chain joins TRBV15 and TRBJ1-6; perhaps TRBD1 as D (6 bases). The receptor comes from a male donor with ankylosing spondylitis or in good health (not recorded which). DNA for the CDR3: TGTGCCACCCGGAGGGGGAGCTCCTATAATTCACCCCTCCACTTT. This sequence encodes CATRRGSSYNSPLHF.